The 29 T cell receptor beta chains in this list originate from one sample, sequenced in a study of early T cells in non-severe SARS-CoV-2 infection. One entry per CDR3 protein, called by TCRdb with MiXCR from the 5' RACE reads. The top ten clones hold about 4.7% of a sample with roughly 43,000 distinct CDR3 sequences, around a quarter of them seen once. The sequencing here drew on whole blood, taken at baseline. Every receptor here comes from an adult who was a healthcare worker with PCR-confirmed SARS-CoV-2 infection or an uninfected control (not recorded which).

This clonotype came up a few times. J is TRBJ1-6 and V is TRBV7-9, with D possibly TRBD1 on 5 matching bases. Per germline, CDR1 SEHNR and CDR2 FQNEAQ (reference sequence). Trimming took off 1 base at V and 6 bases at J, with 10 bases between the two ends. CDR3 length: 15 residues. Here the CDR3 reads CASSLGDQLNSPLHF. CDR3 nucleotide sequence: TGTGCCAGCAGCTTAGGGGACCAGCTTAATTCACCCCTCCACTTT.

A few counts support this clonotype. This chain links TRBV20-1 with TRBJ2-7; D is undetermined. This CDR3 has 12 residues. With 2 bases removed from V and 2 bases from J, the gap between germline ends came to 7 bases. Germline CDR1 is DFQATT and CDR2 is SNEGSKA (reference sequence). CDR3 nucleotides: TGCAGTGCTAGATCCAGAGCCTACGAGCAGTACTTC. Protein sequence: CSARSRAYEQYF.

The rearrangement links TRBV30 to TRBJ1-5, with 9 bases that match TRBD1. V lost 5 bases and J lost 7; bases outside the gene matches: 6. The length of the CDR3 is 13 residues. The germline V gene has CDR1 GTSNPN and CDR2 SVGIG (reference sequence). CDR3 bases: TGTGCCTGGGAACAGGGGGCTTGGCAGCCCCAGCATTTT. Its protein product is CAWEQGAWQPQHF. The full variable domain, in which reference TRBV30 and TRBJ1-5 provide the parts outside the CDR3, is SQTIHQWPATLVQPVGSPLSLECTVEGTSNPNLYWYRQAAGRGLQLLFYSVGIGQISSEVPQNLSASRPQDRQFILSSKKLLLSDSGFYLCAWEQGAWQPQHFGDGTRLSIL.

There are many counts of this clonotype. The V gene is TRBV4-1, the J gene TRBJ2-1; D gene unclear. CDR3 size: 17 residues. The germline CDR1 and CDR2 sequences are MGHRA and YSYEKL. V lost 1 base and J 1 base, leaving 14 bases between the germline ends. The CDR3 reads CASSQVDLGISYNEQFF. As DNA, the CDR3 is TGCGCCAGCAGCCAAGTGGATTTGGGGATATCCTACAATGAGCAGTTCTTC.

This clonotype was recorded only once. This chain joins TRBV7-9 and TRBJ1-6; the D is unclear. Germline CDR1 is SEHNR and CDR2 is FQNEAQ (reference sequence). V lost 4 bases, J lost 5 bases, and 6 bases lay in between. This CDR3 spans 13 amino acids. In DNA, the CDR3 is TGTGCCAGCAGCTCCAGCAATAATTCACCCCTCCACTTT. It translates to CASSSSNNSPLHF.

This clonotype was counted a few times. The chain carries TRBV20-1 and TRBJ2-5, with 7 bases identical to TRBD2. The germline V gene encodes CDR1 DFQATT and CDR2 SNEGSKA (reference sequence). Trimming took 0 bases from V and 5 from J; bases not matched to a gene: 18. This CDR3 is 18 amino acids long. The CDR3 reads CSARDAWLSGEWGETQYF. The CDR3 bases are TGCAGTGCTAGAGACGCCTGGTTGAGCGGGGAATGGGGTGAGACCCAGTACTTC.

The V call is TRBV4-1, the J call TRBJ2-7, with D unclear. Trimming cost V 1 base and J 3 bases, with 7 bases left between them. Germline-derived CDR1 and CDR2 are MGHRA and YSYEKL. The CDR3 spans 13 residues. CDR3 DNA sequence: TGCGCCAGCAGCCAAGGAAGGGACTACGAGCAGTACTTC. Protein sequence: CASSQGRDYEQYF.

This clonotype was counted between two and nine times. The chain couples TRBV10-1 to TRBJ1-4; no clear D. CDR1 is WNHNN, CDR2 SYGVQD, per germline (reference sequence). Between the trimmed V and J ends, which lost 3 bases and 0 bases, there was a span of 14 bases. The CDR3 length is 17 residues. The CDR3 is CASSETTILTTNEKLFF. CDR3 DNA sequence: TGCGCCAGCAGTGAAACGACAATCCTTACAACTAATGAAAAACTGTTTTTT.

J is TRBJ1-5 and V is TRBV18; D is perhaps TRBD1 (5 bases). The ends were cut back, 4 bases at V and 3 bases at J, with 10 bases in the middle. Germline V gene data show CDR1 as KGHSH and CDR2 as LQKENI. This CDR3 is built from 14 residues. The CDR3: CASSLGRNNQPQHF. CDR3 nucleotides: TGTGCCAGCTCACTGGGACGGAACAATCAGCCCCAGCATTTT. The whole variable domain, remainder taken from reference TRBV18 and TRBJ1-5, is NAGVMQNPRHLVRRRGQEARLRCSPMKGHSHVYWYRQLPEEGLKFMVYLQKENIIDESGMPKERFSAEFPKEGPSILRIQQVVRGDSAAYFCASSLGRNNQPQHFGDGTRLSIL.

This clonotype was seen repeatedly, ten times or more. The genes are TRBV3-1 and TRBJ1-1; 9 bases fit TRBD1. Germline V gene sequence: CDR1 LGHDT, CDR2 YNNKEL (reference sequence). This CDR3 region has 14 residues. The trim removed 4 bases at V and 7 bases at J, leaving 7 bases unmatched. The CDR3 DNA sequence: TGTGCCAGCAGCCGCCTTGGACAGGGGTTTGAAGCTTTCTTT. As protein: CASSRLGQGFEAFF. The variable domain in full, completed from reference TRBV3-1 and TRBJ1-1, reads DTAVSQTPKYLVTQMGNDKSIKCEQNLGHDTMYWYKQDSKKFLKIMFSYNNKELIINETVPNRFSPKSPDKAHLNLHINSLELGDSAVYFCASSRLGQGFEAFFGQGTRLTVV.

The V and J genes are TRBV5-5 and TRBJ1-1; D perhaps matches TRBD1 (5 bases). The CDR3 has 14 amino acids. V was shortened by 6 bases and J by 5 bases, with 17 bases between the two germline ends. Germline CDR1 SGHKS, CDR2 YYEKEE (reference sequence). The DNA for the CDR3 is TGTGCCAGCATCTCGTACCCGGGGGAGACTGAAGCTTTCTTT. This translates into CASISYPGETEAFF.

This chain uses TRBV20-1 with TRBJ2-1; 8 bases match TRBD2. The CDR3 extends over 13 amino acids. V lost 4 bases, J lost 6 bases, and 5 bases stayed unmatched. Germline CDR1 DFQATT, CDR2 SNEGSKA (reference sequence). The CDR3 sequence: CSAIGLASNEQFF. CDR3 nucleotide sequence: TGCAGTGCTATTGGACTAGCTTCCAATGAGCAGTTCTTC.

This clonotype came up a few times. CDR3 in DNA: TGCAGTGCTTTGGGGGATGGTAGGGTCAACTATGGCTACACCTTC. Protein sequence: CSALGDGRVNYGYTF. The J gene is TRBJ1-2, the V gene TRBV20-1; D may be TRBD1 (5 bases). The length of the CDR3 is 15 residues. Germline V gene data show CDR1 as DFQATT and CDR2 as SNEGSKA (reference sequence). V shed 5 bases and J shed 2 bases, with 18 bases lying between them.

This clonotype was seen a handful of times. The gene calls are TRBV6-5 and TRBJ2-2; D gene ambiguous. Germline lookup yields CDR1 MNHEY and CDR2 SVGAGI. V gave up 2 bases and J gave up 6 bases, with 7 bases separating them. CDR3 size: 13 residues. The CDR3 is CASSYRAAGELFF. DNA of the CDR3: TGTGCCAGCAGTTACCGGGCAGCCGGGGAGCTGTTTTTT.

This chain joins TRBV7-6 and TRBJ1-2, with D possibly being TRBD1 (6 bases). The CDR3 sequence is 13 residues long. The germline gives CDR1 SGHVS, CDR2 FNYEAQ. Trimming pared 1 base from V and 6 bases from J, leaving 9 bases between. CDR3 residues: CASSLVSGDGYTF. The CDR3 DNA is TGTGCCAGCAGCTTAGTGTCAGGGGATGGCTACACCTTC.

The gene calls are TRBV11-3 and TRBJ2-5; D is uncertain. Germline CDR1 reads SGHNT; CDR2 reads YENEEA. With 5 bases removed from V and 5 bases from J, the gap between germline ends came to 15 bases. This CDR3 has 14 residues. CDR3 amino acids: CASSLSSSSETQYF. The CDR3 nucleotides are TGTGCCAGCAGCCTTTCTAGTTCTTCGGAGACCCAGTACTTC.

This clonotype was detected a few times. This sequence joins TRBV2 and TRBJ2-1, with TRBD2 matching 7 bases. The CDR3 covers 13 residues. The J segment lost 7 bases and the V segment lost 4 bases, leaving 4 bases of the junction unmatched. Germline V CDR1 and CDR2: SNHLY, FYNNEI. The chain's CDR3 is CASSGTSENEQFF. In DNA, the CDR3 is TGTGCCAGCAGTGGAACTAGCGAGAATGAGCAGTTCTTC.

The chain employs TRBV5-6 and TRBJ2-1, with D possibly matching TRBD2 (6 bases). V was trimmed by 0 bases and J by 5 bases, leaving 15 bases between them. Germline loops: CDR1 SGHDT, CDR2 YYEEEE. The CDR3 runs 16 residues. The CDR3 region has the DNA TGTGCCAGCAGCTTGGCGTACACGGGGGAAAACAATGAGCAGTTCTTC. Its protein product is CASSLAYTGENNEQFF.

In this sample, this clonotype turned up a few times. The V and J genes are TRBV7-9 and TRBJ2-3, with 10 bases aligning to TRBD2. Germline V gene sequence: CDR1 SEHNR, CDR2 FQNEAQ (reference sequence). V trimming: 5 bases; J trimming: 3 bases; junction bases outside the gene matches: 8. The CDR3 covers 16 residues. The DNA for the CDR3 is TGTGCCAGCAGCCCCCCGGCTAGCGGGGGTACAGATACGCAGTATTTT. Amino acid sequence: CASSPPASGGTDTQYF.

This clonotype was counted a few times. V is TRBV7-9 and J is TRBJ2-7, with a tentative D call TRBD1 (6 bases). The V end lost 5 bases, the J end lost 0 bases, and 23 bases lay between the germline ends. Germline V gene sequence: CDR1 SEHNR, CDR2 FQNEAQ (reference sequence). The CDR3 has 18 amino acids. The CDR3 region is CASSVGLRTDLSSYEQYF. The CDR3 DNA is TGTGCCAGCAGCGTAGGACTCAGGACAGATCTTAGCTCCTACGAGCAGTACTTC.

This clonotype was seen more than once but under ten times. CDR3 nucleotides: TGTGCCAGCAGCTTAGCAGGGCTGGGGAGCACAGATACGCAGTATTTT. It yields the protein CASSLAGLGSTDTQYF. This rearrangement joins TRBV7-6 to TRBJ2-3, with D unclear. V lost 0 bases and J lost 0, with 10 bases in between. Germline V lookup: CDR1 SGHVS, CDR2 FNYEAQ. The CDR3 runs 16 residues.

The chain couples TRBV12-3 or TRBV12-4 to TRBJ2-2, with D tentatively TRBD1 (5 bases). CDR3 length: 20 amino acids. V was trimmed by 5 bases and J by 1 base, leaving 26 bases between them. The chain's CDR3 is CASSPQGLPRLKMNTGELFF. CDR3 in DNA: TGTGCCAGCAGTCCCCAGGGTCTCCCCCGATTAAAGATGAACACCGGGGAGCTGTTTTTT.

This clonotype was counted between two and nine times. The J gene is TRBJ2-7, the V gene TRBV5-6; perhaps TRBD2 as D (6 bases). This CDR3 is built from 14 residues. The V and J ends lost 6 bases and 2 bases respectively, with 15 bases between them. Germline CDR1 is SGHDT and CDR2 is YYEEEE. The CDR3 protein is CASNLIADPYEQYF. The CDR3 DNA reads TGTGCCAGCAACCTCATAGCGGACCCCTACGAGCAGTACTTC.

V is TRBV7-6 and J is TRBJ2-3, with 8 positions matching TRBD2. The CDR3 spans 15 residues. In germline, CDR1 is SGHVS, CDR2 FNYEAQ. With V trimmed by 7 bases and J by 3 bases, 9 bases remained unmatched. The CDR3 spells CASIPIGLATDTQYF. The CDR3 DNA is TGTGCCAGCATCCCCATAGGACTAGCTACAGATACGCAGTATTTT. Based on the CDR3 plus reference TRBV7-6 and TRBJ2-3, the full variable domain is GAGVSQSPRYKVTKRGQDVALRCDPISGHVSLYWYRQALGQGPEFLTYFNYEAQQDKSGLPNDRFSAERPEGSISTLTIQRTEQRDSAMYRCASIPIGLATDTQYFGPGTRLTVL.

This clonotype is termed medium-sized. This sequence joins TRBV7-9 and TRBJ1-6; D is perhaps TRBD1 (5 bases). Germline-derived CDR1 and CDR2 are SEHNR and FQNEAQ (reference sequence). CDR3 size: 16 residues. V was pared by 5 bases and J by 5 bases, with 16 bases between. CDR3: CASSQGPGSDNSPLHF. The CDR3 DNA follows: TGTGCCAGCAGCCAGGGACCCGGCAGCGATAATTCACCCCTCCACTTT.

This clonotype came up a few times. The chain is built from TRBV9 and TRBJ1-2, with TRBD1 as a possible D gene (5 bases). This CDR3 has 13 residues. Germline V gene data show CDR1 as SGDLS and CDR2 as YYNGEE. Trimming removed 0 bases at V and 2 bases at J, with 5 bases between. The CDR3 bases are TGTGCCAGCAGCGTAGAGGGGAACTATGGCTACACCTTC. Its protein is CASSVEGNYGYTF.

This clonotype has just a few counts. The DNA of the CDR3 is TGCAGTGCTCCCGGGACCGTGAACACTGAAGCTTTCTTT. Its translation: CSAPGTVNTEAFF. The chain recombines TRBV20-1 with TRBJ1-1; weak D call: TRBD1 (5 bases). V was shortened by 5 bases and J by 0 bases, with 10 bases between the two germline ends. This CDR3 spans 13 amino acids. Looked up from germline, CDR1 is DFQATT and CDR2 is SNEGSKA (reference sequence).

This clonotype was detected a few times. V usage is TRBV29-1 and J usage is TRBJ2-4, with 7 bases matching TRBD1. The CDR3 runs 13 residues. CDR1 is SQVTM, CDR2 ANQGSEA, per germline. V shed 2 bases and J 8 bases; nucleotides not matched to a gene: 6. CDR3 protein: CSVESWQGDIQYF. In nucleotides, the CDR3 is TGCAGCGTTGAATCATGGCAGGGGGACATTCAGTACTTC.

This clonotype was seen a handful of times. This rearrangement joins TRBV7-2 to TRBJ2-3; 11 positions match TRBD2. Germline V CDR1 and CDR2: SGHTA, FQGNSA. V lost 5 bases, J lost 3 bases, and 4 bases stayed unmatched. The CDR3 contains 15 residues. CDR3 coding DNA: TGTGCCAGCAGCGTTAGCGGGGGGGCAACAGATACGCAGTATTTT. Amino acid sequence: CASSVSGGATDTQYF.